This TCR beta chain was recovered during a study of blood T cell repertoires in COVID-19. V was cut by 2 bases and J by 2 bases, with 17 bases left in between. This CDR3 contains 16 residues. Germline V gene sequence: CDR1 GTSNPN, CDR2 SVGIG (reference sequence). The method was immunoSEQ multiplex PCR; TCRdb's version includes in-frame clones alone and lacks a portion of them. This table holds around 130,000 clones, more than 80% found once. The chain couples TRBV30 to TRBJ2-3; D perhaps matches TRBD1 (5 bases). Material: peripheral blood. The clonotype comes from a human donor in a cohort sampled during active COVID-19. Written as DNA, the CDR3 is TGTGCCTGGAGTCCGGGCCCCGGACAAAACACAGATACGCAGTATTTT. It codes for CAWSPGPGQNTDTQYF.